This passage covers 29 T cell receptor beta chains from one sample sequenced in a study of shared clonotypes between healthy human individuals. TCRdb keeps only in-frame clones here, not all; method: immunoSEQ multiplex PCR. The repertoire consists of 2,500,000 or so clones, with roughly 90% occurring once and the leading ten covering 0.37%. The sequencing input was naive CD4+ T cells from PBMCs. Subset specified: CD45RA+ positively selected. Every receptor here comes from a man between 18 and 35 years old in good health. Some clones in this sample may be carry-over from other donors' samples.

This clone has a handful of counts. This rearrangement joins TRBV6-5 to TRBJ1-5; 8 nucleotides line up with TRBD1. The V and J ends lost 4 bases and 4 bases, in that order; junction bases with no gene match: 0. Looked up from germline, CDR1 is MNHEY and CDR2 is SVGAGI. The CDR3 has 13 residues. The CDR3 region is CASSWTGNQPQHF. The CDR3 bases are TGTGCCAGCAGTTGGACAGGGAATCAGCCCCAGCATTTT.

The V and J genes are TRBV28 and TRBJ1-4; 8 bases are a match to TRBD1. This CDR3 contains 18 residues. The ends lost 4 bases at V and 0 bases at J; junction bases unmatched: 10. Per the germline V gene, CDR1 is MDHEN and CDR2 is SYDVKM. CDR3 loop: CASSSTGAIVATNEKLFF. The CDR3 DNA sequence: TGTGCCAGCAGTTCGACAGGGGCGATAGTTGCAACTAATGAAAAACTGTTTTTT.

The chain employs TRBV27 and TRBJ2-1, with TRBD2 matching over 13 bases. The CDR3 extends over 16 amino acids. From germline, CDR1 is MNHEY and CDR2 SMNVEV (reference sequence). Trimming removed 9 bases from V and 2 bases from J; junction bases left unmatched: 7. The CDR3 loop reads CASQRLAGGTYNEQFF. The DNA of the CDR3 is TGTGCCAGTCAGAGACTAGCGGGAGGAACCTACAATGAGCAGTTCTTC.

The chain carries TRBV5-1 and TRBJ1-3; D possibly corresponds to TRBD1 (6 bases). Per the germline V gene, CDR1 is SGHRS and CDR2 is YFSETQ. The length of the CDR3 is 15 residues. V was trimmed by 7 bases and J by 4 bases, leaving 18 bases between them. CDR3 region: CASGQGGAPGNTIYF. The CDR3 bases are TGCGCCAGCGGCCAAGGGGGGGCGCCCGGAAACACCATATATTTT.

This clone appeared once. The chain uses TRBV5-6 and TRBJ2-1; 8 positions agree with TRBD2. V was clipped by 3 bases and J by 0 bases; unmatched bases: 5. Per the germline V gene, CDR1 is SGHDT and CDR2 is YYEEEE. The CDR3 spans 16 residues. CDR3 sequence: CASSSNSGVSYNEQFF. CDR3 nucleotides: TGTGCCAGCAGCTCAAATAGCGGGGTCTCCTACAATGAGCAGTTCTTC.

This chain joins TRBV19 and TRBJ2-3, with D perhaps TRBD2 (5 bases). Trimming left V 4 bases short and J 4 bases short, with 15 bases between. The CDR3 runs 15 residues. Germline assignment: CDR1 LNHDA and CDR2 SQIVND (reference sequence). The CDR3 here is CASSKFVGESDTQYF. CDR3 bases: TGTGCCAGTAGTAAGTTTGTGGGAGAGTCAGATACGCAGTATTTT. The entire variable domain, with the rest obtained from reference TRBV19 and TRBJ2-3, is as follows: DGGITQSPKYLFRKEGQNVTLSCEQNLNHDAMYWYRQDPGQGLRLIYYSQIVNDFQKGDIAEGYSVSREKKESFPLTVTSAQKNPTAFYLCASSKFVGESDTQYFGPGTRLTVL.

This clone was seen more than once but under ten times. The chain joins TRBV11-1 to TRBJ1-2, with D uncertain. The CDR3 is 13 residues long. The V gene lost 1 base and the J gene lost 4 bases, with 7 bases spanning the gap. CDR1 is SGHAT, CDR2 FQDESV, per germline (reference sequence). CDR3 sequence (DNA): TGTGCCAGCAGCTTAGGTCGTGGCTATGGCTACACCTTC. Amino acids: CASSLGRGYGYTF.

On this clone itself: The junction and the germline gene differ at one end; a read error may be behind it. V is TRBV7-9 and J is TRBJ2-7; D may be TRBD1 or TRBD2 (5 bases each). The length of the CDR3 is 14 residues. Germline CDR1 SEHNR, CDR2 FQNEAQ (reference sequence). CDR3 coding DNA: TGTGCCAGCAGCTTACAGGGACCCTCCTACGAGCAGCACTTC. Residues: CASSLQGPSYEQHF.

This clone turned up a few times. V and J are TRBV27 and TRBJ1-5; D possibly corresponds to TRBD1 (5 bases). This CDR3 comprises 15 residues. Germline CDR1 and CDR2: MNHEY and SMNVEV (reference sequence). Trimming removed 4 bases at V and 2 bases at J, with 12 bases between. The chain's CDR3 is CASSSPGGGNQPQHF. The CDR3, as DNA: TGTGCCAGCAGTTCCCCCGGGGGAGGCAATCAGCCCCAGCATTTT.

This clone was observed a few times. CDR3 amino acids: CASRRAGYTEAFF. The CDR3 DNA follows: TGTGCCAGCAGGAGAGCAGGGTACACTGAAGCTTTCTTT. This chain uses TRBV11-2 with TRBJ1-1; D perhaps matches TRBD1 (5 bases). The CDR3 spans 13 residues. The V and J ends lost 6 bases and 3 bases respectively, with 11 bases between them. Germline values: CDR1 SGHAT, CDR2 FQNNGV.

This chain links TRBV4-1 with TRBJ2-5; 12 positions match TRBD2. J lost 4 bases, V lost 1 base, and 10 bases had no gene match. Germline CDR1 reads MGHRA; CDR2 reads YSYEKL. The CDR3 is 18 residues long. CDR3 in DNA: TGCGCCAGCAGCCAAGCCTCTAGCGGGAGGGCCCGGGGAGAGACCCAGTACTTC. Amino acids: CASSQASSGRARGETQYF.

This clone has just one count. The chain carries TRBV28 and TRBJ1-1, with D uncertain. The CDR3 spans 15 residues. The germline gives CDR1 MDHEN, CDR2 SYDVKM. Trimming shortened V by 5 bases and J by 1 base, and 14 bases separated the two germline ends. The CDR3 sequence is CASSQVDRGNTEAFF. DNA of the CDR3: TGTGCCAGCAGTCAGGTCGATCGGGGGAACACTGAAGCTTTCTTT.

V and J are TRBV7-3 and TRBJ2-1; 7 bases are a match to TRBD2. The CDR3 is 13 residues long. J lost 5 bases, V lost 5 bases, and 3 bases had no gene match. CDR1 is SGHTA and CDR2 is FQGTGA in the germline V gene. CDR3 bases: TGTGCCAGCAGCACAGGACTAGACAATGAGCAGTTCTTC. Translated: CASSTGLDNEQFF.

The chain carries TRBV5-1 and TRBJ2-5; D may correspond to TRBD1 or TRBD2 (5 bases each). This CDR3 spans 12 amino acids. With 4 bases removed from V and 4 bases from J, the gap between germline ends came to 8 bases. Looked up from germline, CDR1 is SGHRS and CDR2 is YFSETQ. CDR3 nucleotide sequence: TGCGCCAGCAGCGGGGGTGCAGAGACCCAGTACTTC. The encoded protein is CASSGGAETQYF.

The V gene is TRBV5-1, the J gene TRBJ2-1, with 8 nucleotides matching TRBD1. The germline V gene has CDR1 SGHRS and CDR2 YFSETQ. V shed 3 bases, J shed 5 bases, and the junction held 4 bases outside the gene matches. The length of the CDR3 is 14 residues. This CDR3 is CASSSGDRHNEQFF. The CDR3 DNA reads TGCGCCAGCAGCTCCGGGGACAGGCACAATGAGCAGTTCTTC.

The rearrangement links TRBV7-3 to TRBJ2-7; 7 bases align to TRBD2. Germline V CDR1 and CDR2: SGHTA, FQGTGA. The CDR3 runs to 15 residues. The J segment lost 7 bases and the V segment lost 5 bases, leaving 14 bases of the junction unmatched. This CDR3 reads CASSTHRMQAGEQYF. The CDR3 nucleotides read TGTGCCAGCAGCACCCACAGGATGCAAGCGGGGGAGCAGTACTTC.

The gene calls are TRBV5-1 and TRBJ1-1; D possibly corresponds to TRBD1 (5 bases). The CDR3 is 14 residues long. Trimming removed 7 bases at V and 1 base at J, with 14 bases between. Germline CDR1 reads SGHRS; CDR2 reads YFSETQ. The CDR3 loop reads CASYLGGPNTEAFF. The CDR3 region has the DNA TGCGCCAGCTACCTCGGGGGACCGAACACTGAAGCTTTCTTT.

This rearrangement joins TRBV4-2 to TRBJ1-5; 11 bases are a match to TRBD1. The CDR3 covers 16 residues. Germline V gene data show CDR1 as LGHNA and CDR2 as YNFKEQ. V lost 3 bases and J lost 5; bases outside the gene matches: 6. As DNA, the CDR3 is TGTGCCAGCAGCCAGGGACCGGGACAGGGGGATCAGCCCCAGCATTTT. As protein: CASSQGPGQGDQPQHF.

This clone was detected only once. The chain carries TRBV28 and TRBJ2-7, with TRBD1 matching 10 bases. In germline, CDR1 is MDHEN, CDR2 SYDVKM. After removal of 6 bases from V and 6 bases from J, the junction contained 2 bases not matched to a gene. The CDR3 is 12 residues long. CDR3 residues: CASSRDRGEQYF. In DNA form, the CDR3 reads TGTGCCAGCAGCCGGGACAGGGGCGAGCAGTACTTC.

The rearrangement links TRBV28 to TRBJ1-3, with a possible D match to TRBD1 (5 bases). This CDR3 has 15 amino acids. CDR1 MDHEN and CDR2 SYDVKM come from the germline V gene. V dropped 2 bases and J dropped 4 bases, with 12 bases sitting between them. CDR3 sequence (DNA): TGTGCCAGCAGTTTACCAGGGTCGAGAGGAAACACCATATATTTT. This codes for CASSLPGSRGNTIYF.

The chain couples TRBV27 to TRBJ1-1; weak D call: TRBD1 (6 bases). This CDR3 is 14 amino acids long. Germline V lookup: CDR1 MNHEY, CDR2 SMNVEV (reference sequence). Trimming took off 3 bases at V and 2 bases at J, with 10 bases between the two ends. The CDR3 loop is CASSFGQRNTEAFF. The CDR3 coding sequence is TGTGCCAGCAGTTTCGGACAGAGAAACACTGAAGCTTTCTTT.

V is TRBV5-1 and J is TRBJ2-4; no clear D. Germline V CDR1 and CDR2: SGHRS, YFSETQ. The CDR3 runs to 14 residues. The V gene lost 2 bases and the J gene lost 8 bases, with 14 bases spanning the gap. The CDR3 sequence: CASSFGLASDIQYF. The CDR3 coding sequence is TGCGCCAGCAGCTTTGGGCTGGCTTCGGACATTCAGTACTTC.

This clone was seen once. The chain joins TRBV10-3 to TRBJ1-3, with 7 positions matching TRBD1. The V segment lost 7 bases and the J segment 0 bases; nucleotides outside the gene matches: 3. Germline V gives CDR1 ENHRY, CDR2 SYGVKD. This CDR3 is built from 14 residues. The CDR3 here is CAITGTDSGNTIYF. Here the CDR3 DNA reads TGTGCCATCACCGGGACAGACTCTGGAAACACCATATATTTT.

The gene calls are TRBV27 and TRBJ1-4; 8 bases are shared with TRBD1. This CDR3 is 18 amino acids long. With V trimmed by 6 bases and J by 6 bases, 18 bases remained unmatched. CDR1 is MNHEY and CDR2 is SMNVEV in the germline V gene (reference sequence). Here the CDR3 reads CASRLRETGGQGYEKLFF. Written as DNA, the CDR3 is TGTGCCAGCAGGCTTCGCGAGACCGGAGGACAGGGTTATGAAAAACTGTTTTTT.

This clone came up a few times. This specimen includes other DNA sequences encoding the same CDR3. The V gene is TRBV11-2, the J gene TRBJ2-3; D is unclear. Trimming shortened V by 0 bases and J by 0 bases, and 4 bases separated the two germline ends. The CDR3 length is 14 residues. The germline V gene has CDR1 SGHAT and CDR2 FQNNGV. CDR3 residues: CASSLDGSTDTQYF. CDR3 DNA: TGTGCCAGCAGCTTAGATGGGAGCACAGATACGCAGTATTTT.

In nucleotides, the CDR3 is TGTGCCAGCCAAGGGAGCTTTAGCGAGCAGTACTTC. Translating gives CASQGSFSEQYF. The chain employs TRBV28 and TRBJ2-7; possible D gene TRBD2, 5 bases. Germline V lookup: CDR1 MDHEN, CDR2 SYDVKM. V lost 8 bases to trimming and J lost 6 bases, with 14 bases between them. There are 12 residues in the CDR3.

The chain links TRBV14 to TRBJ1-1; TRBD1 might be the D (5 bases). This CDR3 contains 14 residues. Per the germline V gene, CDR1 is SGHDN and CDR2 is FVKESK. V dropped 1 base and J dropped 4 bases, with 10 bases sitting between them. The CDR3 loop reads CASSQGSRGTEAFF. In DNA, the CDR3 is TGTGCCAGCAGCCAAGGCAGTAGGGGCACTGAAGCTTTCTTT.

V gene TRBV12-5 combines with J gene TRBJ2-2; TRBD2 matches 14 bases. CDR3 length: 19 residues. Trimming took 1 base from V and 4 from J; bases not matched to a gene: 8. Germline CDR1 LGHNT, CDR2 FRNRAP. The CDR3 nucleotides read TGTGCTAGTGGTTTGGCCGGGACTAGCGGGAGTTCGGCCACCGGGGAGCTGTTTTTT. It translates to CASGLAGTSGSSATGELFF. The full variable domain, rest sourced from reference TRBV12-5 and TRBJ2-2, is DARVTQTPRHKVTEMGQEVTMRCQPILGHNTVFWYRQTMMQGLELLAYFRNRAPLDDSGMPKDRFSAEMPDATLATLKIQPSEPRDSAVYFCASGLAGTSGSSATGELFFGEGSRLTVL.

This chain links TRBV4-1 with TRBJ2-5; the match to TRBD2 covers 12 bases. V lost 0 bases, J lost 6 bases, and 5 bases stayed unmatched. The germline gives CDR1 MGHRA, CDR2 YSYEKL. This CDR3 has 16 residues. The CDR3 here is CASSQDQTSGGQTQYF. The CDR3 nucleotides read TGCGCCAGCAGCCAAGATCAGACTAGCGGGGGACAGACCCAGTACTTC.